This paragraph reports one T cell receptor (beta chain). Its antigen remains unknown. The CDR3 loop spans 16 amino acids. From germline, CDR1 is LGHNA and CDR2 YNFKEQ. The V end lost 4 bases, the J end lost 2 bases, and 16 bases lay between the germline ends. Primers included in the PCR were 60 Vbeta and 13 Jbeta primers. Assay: immunoSEQ multiplex PCR; the TCRdb copy retains only in-frame clones and omits some. This table has around 120,000 clones, around 80% appearing once. The sample comes from a study of cytomegalovirus exposure and HLA in healthy donors. The wider study: Among the approximately 430 donors who were genotyped, approximately 84% fell in the genetic ancestry cluster that is associated with self-reported Caucasian donors. Overall study findings and caveats: The study labeled 180 or so TCR beta chains cytomegalovirus-associated. Within an earlier analysis, most TCR beta V segments proved productive either about 90% or about 30% of the time.

Sequenced input: PBMCs. V and J are TRBV4-2 and TRBJ2-3; D is possibly TRBD2 (7 bases). This TCR was sampled from a boy aged 2 to 10 in good health and CMV-seronegative. CDR3: CASSPLEGGHTDTQYF. In DNA form, the CDR3 reads TGTGCCAGCAGCCCCTTGGAGGGGGGGCACACAGATACGCAGTATTTT.